The sequence of this T cell receptor (beta chain) was determined in a study of beta chain features in type 1 diabetes. Regarding the study as a whole: Type 1 diabetes patients had moderately but significantly shorter TCRB CDR3s in all four CD4+ subsets.

The study reverse transcribed the entire isolated RNA, so it sequenced expressed TCRB transcripts. Here immunoSEQ multiplex PCR was the method, and the copy in TCRdb shows in-frame clones only, minus some. The sample yields 240,000 or so clones, 20% seen once. This CDR3 region has 15 residues. V shed 0 bases and J shed 5 bases, with 14 bases lying between them. The germline V gene encodes CDR1 LGHNA and CDR2 YNFKEQ. In the case of this clone: The antigen is unknown.

The J gene is TRBJ2-7, the V gene TRBV4-2; D perhaps matches TRBD2 (7 bases). This clonotype originated in a woman aged 40 to 50 with type 1 diabetes. Sequencing was performed on naive CD4+ T cells from blood. The CDR3 nucleotides are TGTGCCAGCAGCCAAGATTATACAGGGAGGGACGAGCAGTACTTC. As protein: CASSQDYTGRDEQYF.